This T cell receptor (beta chain) was retrieved from a study of T cell responses to AZD1222 COVID-19 vaccine. Whole-study results and caveats: Rises in breadth and depth of Spike-specific TCRs came after two AZD1222 doses. Females outnumbered males among donors, who were mostly white British; clonal diversity was possibly underestimated.

CDR1 is LNHDA, CDR2 SQIVND, per germline (reference sequence). The V and J ends lost 3 bases and 7 bases respectively, with 12 bases between them. The CDR3 length is 14 residues. Assay: immunoSEQ multiplex PCR; the TCRdb copy retains only in-frame clones and omits some. The table includes around 120,000 clones, just under 95% detected once. On this clone: Its target is not known.

This receptor was identified in an adult in good health. The chain carries TRBV19 and TRBJ1-4; maybe TRBD1 (6 bases). The sequencing used peripheral blood, collected on day 0 of AZD1222 vaccination. The CDR3 protein is CASSMRGAFEKLFF. CDR3 nucleotide sequence: TGTGCCAGTAGTATGCGGGGGGCGTTTGAAAAACTGTTTTTT. Based on the CDR3 plus reference TRBV19 and TRBJ1-4, the full variable domain is DGGITQSPKYLFRKEGQNVTLSCEQNLNHDAMYWYRQDPGQGLRLIYYSQIVNDFQKGDIAEGYSVSREKKESFPLTVTSAQKNPTAFYLCASSMRGAFEKLFFGSGTQLSVL.